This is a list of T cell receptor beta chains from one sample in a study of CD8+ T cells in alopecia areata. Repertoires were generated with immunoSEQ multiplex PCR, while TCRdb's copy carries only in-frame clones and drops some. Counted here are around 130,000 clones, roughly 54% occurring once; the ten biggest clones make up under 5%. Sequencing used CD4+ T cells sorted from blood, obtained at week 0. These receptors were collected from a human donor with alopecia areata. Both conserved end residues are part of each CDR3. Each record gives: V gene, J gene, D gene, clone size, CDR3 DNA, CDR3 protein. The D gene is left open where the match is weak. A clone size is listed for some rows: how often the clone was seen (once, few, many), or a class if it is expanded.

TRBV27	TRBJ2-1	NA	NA	TGTGCCAGCAAGGGAACAGGACTCTACAATGAGCAGTTCTTC	CASKGTGLYNEQFF
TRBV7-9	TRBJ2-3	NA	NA	TGTGCCAGCAGCCTGAGTTTTAGCAGCCGCACAGATACGCAGTATTTT	CASSLSFSSRTDTQYF
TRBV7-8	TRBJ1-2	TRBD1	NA	TGTGCCAGCAGACCCGGGACAGACTATGGCTACACCTTC	CASRPGTDYGYTF
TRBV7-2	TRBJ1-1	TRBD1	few	TGTGCCAGCAGCTCGAACAGGGGGCGTTGGACTGAAGCTTTCTTT	CASSSNRGRWTEAFF
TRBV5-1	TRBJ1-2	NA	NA	TGCGCCAGCAGCATCGGGACGGAATATGGCTACACCTTC	CASSIGTEYGYTF
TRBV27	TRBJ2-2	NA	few	TGTGCCAGCAGCCTCGGAGGGACCAACACCGGGGAGCTGTTTTTT	CASSLGGTNTGELFF
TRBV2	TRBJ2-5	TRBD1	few	TGTGCCAGCAGTTCACAGGGGGACCAAGAGACCCAGTACTTC	CASSSQGDQETQYF
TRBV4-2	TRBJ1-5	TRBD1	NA	TGTGCCAGCAGCCAAGGGGACAGGGTGGGTGTTCAGCCCCAGCATTTT	CASSQGDRVGVQPQHF
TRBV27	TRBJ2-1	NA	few	TGTGCCAGCAGTTTCGTTGCCAGGAACAGCAATGAGCAGTTCTTC	CASSFVARNSNEQFF
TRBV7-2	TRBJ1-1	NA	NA	TGTGCCAGCAGTCAGGCGGAGCCAGGGGCTTTCTTT	CASSQAEPGAFF
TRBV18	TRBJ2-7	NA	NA	TGTGCCAGCTCACCACAGGGAATGTTTTACGAGCAGTACTTC	CASSPQGMFYEQYF
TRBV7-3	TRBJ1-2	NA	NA	TGTGCCAGCAGCCACGACGGGGGTATTGGTGGCTACACCTTC	CASSHDGGIGGYTF
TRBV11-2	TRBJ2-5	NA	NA	TGTGCCAGCAGCTTAGAGTCGGCGGGGACCCAGTACTTC	CASSLESAGTQYF
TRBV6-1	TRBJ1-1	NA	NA	TGTGCCAGCAGTGAGTCGGCGTCGTACACTGAAGCTTTCTTT	CASSESASYTEAFF
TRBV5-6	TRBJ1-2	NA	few	TGTGCCAGCAGGACAGTTACAACGAACTATGGCTACACCTTC	CASRTVTTNYGYTF
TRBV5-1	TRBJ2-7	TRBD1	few	TGCGCCAGCAGCTTGACGCCCGGGACAGGGGCACACGAGCAGTACTTC	CASSLTPGTGAHEQYF
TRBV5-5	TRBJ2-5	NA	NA	TGTGCCAGCACCGTACTGCCCGGGAGCGTAAGAGAGACCCAGTACTTC	CASTVLPGSVRETQYF
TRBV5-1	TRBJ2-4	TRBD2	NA	TGCGCCAGCAGCTCGGCTAGCGGGAAGGATAGCATTCAGTACTTC	CASSSASGKDSIQYF
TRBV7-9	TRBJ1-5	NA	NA	TGTGCCAGCACACCCGGGGGTGATCAGCCCCAGCATTTT	CASTPGGDQPQHF
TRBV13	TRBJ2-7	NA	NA	TGTGCCAGCAGCCCTCGACGGGGATCCGAGCAGTACTTC	CASSPRRGSEQYF
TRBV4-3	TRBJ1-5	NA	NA	TGCGCCAGCAGCCCTTTAACTTGGGGGCAGCCCCAGCATTTT	CASSPLTWGQPQHF
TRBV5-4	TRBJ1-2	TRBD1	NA	TGTGCCAGCAGCTTGGCGGCGGGGACAGGGGCTAACTATGGCTACACCTTC	CASSLAAGTGANYGYTF
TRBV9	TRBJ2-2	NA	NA	TGTGCCAGCAGCGTAGTCAGGGACACCGGGGAGCTGTTTTTT	CASSVVRDTGELFF
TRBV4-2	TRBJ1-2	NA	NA	TGTGCCAGCAGCCAAGACGGGACCCGAGGTTACACCGGGAGCGTTGGTGGCTACACCTTC	CASSQDGTRGYTGSVGGYTF
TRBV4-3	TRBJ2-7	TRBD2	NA	TGCGCCAGCAGCCAAGATATGGGGACTAGCCCCTCCTTC	CASSQDMGTSPSF
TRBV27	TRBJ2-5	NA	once	TGTGCCAGCAGACGCCAAGAGACCCAGTACTTC	CASRRQETQYF
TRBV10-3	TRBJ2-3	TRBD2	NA	TGTGCCATCATGGCGGGGGGGGCAGCATATACGCAGTATTTT	CAIMAGGAAYTQYF
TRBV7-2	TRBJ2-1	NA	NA	TGTGCCAGCAGCTTAGAGAGATTGACGAATGAGCAGTTCTTC	CASSLERLTNEQFF
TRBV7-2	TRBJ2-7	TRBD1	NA	TGTGCCAGCAGCTTAGCAACGACAGGGTTCTACGAGCAGTACTTC	CASSLATTGFYEQYF
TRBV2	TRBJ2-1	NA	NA	TGTGCCAGCACCCCGACTAGAACCGTCAATGAGCAGTTCTTC	CASTPTRTVNEQFF
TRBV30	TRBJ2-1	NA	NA	TGTGCCTGGGGGGAGTATGAGCAGTTCTTC	CAWGEYEQFF
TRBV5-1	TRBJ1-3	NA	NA	TGCGCCAGCAGCGTGGGGGTCTCTGGAAACACCATATATTTT	CASSVGVSGNTIYF
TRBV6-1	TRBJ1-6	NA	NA	TGTGCCAGCAGTGTCGTCAGGGAGAGGTCACCCCTCCACTTT	CASSVVRERSPLHF
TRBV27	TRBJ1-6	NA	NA	TGTGCCAGCAGTTTAAGCAGGGAGCATTCACCCCTCCACTTT	CASSLSREHSPLHF
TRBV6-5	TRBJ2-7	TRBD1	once	TGTGCCAGCAGTTACTCCCGGACAGGGGAAACCTACGAGCAGTACTTC	CASSYSRTGETYEQYF
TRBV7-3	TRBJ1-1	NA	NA	TGTGCCAGCAGCTTAACCTCGAGATCCACTGAAGCTTTCTTT	CASSLTSRSTEAFF
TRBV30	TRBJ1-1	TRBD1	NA	TGTGCCTGGAGCAAAACAGGGGACACTGAAGCTTTCTTT	CAWSKTGDTEAFF
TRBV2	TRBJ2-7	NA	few	TGTGCCAGCACCACAGAGTACGAGCAGTACTTC	CASTTEYEQYF
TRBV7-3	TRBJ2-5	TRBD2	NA	TGTGCCAGCAGCTTGGGACTAGCGGGGGCTCGTTACGGAGAGACCCAGTACTTC	CASSLGLAGARYGETQYF
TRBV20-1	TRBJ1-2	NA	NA	TGCAGTGCTAGAGAGAGGGCCTACACCTTC	CSARERAYTF
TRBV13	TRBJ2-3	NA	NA	TGTGCCAGCAGCTTAGAGCAGGGGAGGTACGAAAGCACAGATACGCAGTATTTT	CASSLEQGRYESTDTQYF
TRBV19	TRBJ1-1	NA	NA	TGTGCCAGTACCCGTCTCGGCAGAGGGAACACTGAAGCTTTCTTT	CASTRLGRGNTEAFF
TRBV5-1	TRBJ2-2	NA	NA	TGCGCCAGCGGCAGGGACACCGGGGAGCTGTTTTTT	CASGRDTGELFF
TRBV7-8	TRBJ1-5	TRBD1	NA	TGTGCCAGCAGCCCGACAGGGAACGAGCCCCAGCATTTT	CASSPTGNEPQHF
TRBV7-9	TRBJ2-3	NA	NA	TGTGCCAGCAGCCAAGGCGGCGGCACAGATACGCAGTATTTT	CASSQGGGTDTQYF
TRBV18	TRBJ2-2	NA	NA	TGTGCCAGCTCACCATCTTCCAGACCGAACACCGGGGAGCTGTTTTTT	CASSPSSRPNTGELFF